This TCR beta chain was recorded in a study of T-cell memory formation after mild COVID-19. This clonotype was recorded at least ten times. With constant-segment primers, 5'RACE yielded cDNA libraries of TCR alpha and TCR beta that carried sample barcodes and UMIs. TCRdb redid the calling of the 5' RACE reads with MiXCR, one entry per CDR3 protein. The sample lists around 340,000 distinct CDR3 sequences; approximately 15% were seen once. Deletions cut 5 bases from V and 3 bases from J, with 14 bases between. This CDR3 spans 15 amino acids. Germline loops: CDR1 LNHDA, CDR2 SQIVND (reference sequence). V and J are TRBV19 and TRBJ2-1, with D possibly TRBD1 on 6 matching bases. Sequenced sample: PBMCs or a T cell subset sorted from them (not recorded which). The sequence was obtained from a man in his late teens or twenties who had mild COVID-19 (a few samples of this study predate the infection). Cell type and time point are not known. The CDR3 nucleotides read TGTGCCAGTAGTGCCACATCAGGGGACTACAATGAGCAGTTCTTC. Encoded protein: CASSATSGDYNEQFF.